One and the same sample provided the 21 T cell receptor beta chains below, sequenced in a study of blood T cell repertoires in COVID-19. Using immunoSEQ multiplex PCR, the repertoire was profiled, and TCRdb retains in-frame clones only, with some absent. The sample contains a few hundred thousand clones, about nine tenths of which appear only once. The specimen sequenced was PBMCs or T cells enriched from blood (not recorded which). The receptors stem from a woman aged 25-40 years who had been exposed to COVID-19.

This clone was detected a few times. This chain uses TRBV10-2 with TRBJ2-7, with D possibly TRBD2 on 5 matching bases. There are 15 residues in the CDR3. Trimming stripped 0 bases from V and 3 bases from J, with 12 bases between. Looked up from germline, CDR1 is WSHSY and CDR2 is SAAADI. CDR3 amino acids: CASSESNRGSYEQYF. Written as DNA, the CDR3 is TGCGCCAGCAGTGAGTCGAACCGGGGAAGCTACGAGCAGTACTTC.

V usage is TRBV7-9 and J usage is TRBJ1-4; D gene unclear. CDR3 size: 13 residues. Germline assignment: CDR1 SEHNR and CDR2 FQNEAQ (reference sequence). V shed 4 bases and J shed 8 bases, with 11 bases lying between them. CDR3 region: CASSSRLREKLFF. The CDR3 nucleotides are TGTGCCAGCAGCTCACGACTTAGGGAAAAACTGTTTTTT.

The J gene is TRBJ2-5, the V gene TRBV28; TRBD2 matches 9 bases. The CDR3 consists of 15 residues. V lost 7 bases to trimming and J lost 1 base; unmatched junction nucleotides: 7. Germline V gene lookup returns CDR1 MDHEN and CDR2 SYDVKM. The CDR3, as DNA: TGTGCCAGCACCGGGCTAGCGGGGTTCCAAGAGACCCAGTACTTC. This sequence encodes CASTGLAGFQETQYF. The variable domain in full, completed from reference TRBV28 and TRBJ2-5, reads DVKVTQSSRYLVKRTGEKVFLECVQDMDHENMFWYRQDPGLGLRLIYFSYDVKMKEKGDIPEGYSVSREKKERFSLILESASTNQTSMYLCASTGLAGFQETQYFGPGTRLLVL.

This chain links TRBV4-2 with TRBJ1-2, with D perhaps matching TRBD1 (6 bases). The CDR3 totals 14 residues. V was cut by 4 bases and J by 1 base, with 10 bases left in between. The germline V gene encodes CDR1 LGHNA and CDR2 YNFKEQ. This chain's CDR3 is CASSPGQVNYGYTF. DNA of the CDR3: TGTGCCAGCAGCCCGGGACAAGTTAACTATGGCTACACCTTC.

This chain links TRBV11-2 with TRBJ1-1, with D hard to call. Deletions cut 2 bases from V and 1 base from J, with 11 bases between. The CDR3 has 15 amino acids. Germline V gene lookup returns CDR1 SGHAT and CDR2 FQNNGV. CDR3 region: CASSLWVGRNTEAFF. The CDR3 coding sequence is TGTGCCAGCAGCTTATGGGTGGGGAGGAACACTGAAGCTTTCTTT.

The CDR3 protein is CASTRGEAHNEQFF. For the CDR3, the DNA is TGTGCCAGCACCAGAGGGGAGGCCCACAATGAGCAGTTCTTC. V and J are TRBV9 and TRBJ2-1; D might be TRBD2 (6 bases). With 6 bases removed from V and 5 bases from J, the gap between germline ends came to 15 bases. CDR1 and CDR2 (germline): SGDLS, YYNGEE. The length of the CDR3 is 14 residues.

This CDR3 is CASKEDRGGNQPQHF. Written as DNA, the CDR3 is TGCGCCAGCAAGGAGGACAGGGGTGGAAATCAGCCCCAGCATTTT. The chain employs TRBV23-1 and TRBJ1-5; 9 nucleotides agree with TRBD1. TRBV23-1 is an open reading frame, and its role is uncertain. Unmatched junction bases numbered 8, after V lost 7 bases and J lost 4 bases. CDR3 length equals 15 residues.

The CDR3 DNA reads TGCGCCAGCTGGTCCGGGACAGGGCAATGGGCGGCCACTGAAGCTTTCTTT. Protein: CASWSGTGQWAATEAFF. The V call is TRBV23-1, the J call TRBJ1-1; TRBD1 aligns across 9 bases. TRBV23-1 is identified as an open reading frame with a role that is uncertain. The CDR3 runs to 17 residues. The J segment lost 4 bases and the V segment lost 8 bases, leaving 17 bases of the junction unmatched.

This clone was counted a few times. The chain uses TRBV7-2 and TRBJ2-1, with TRBD2 identical over 8 bases. The trim removed 5 bases at V and 0 bases at J, leaving 6 bases unmatched. The length of the CDR3 is 16 residues. Germline CDR1 reads SGHTA; CDR2 reads FQGNSA. For the CDR3, the DNA is TGTGCCAGCAGCAAGAGCGGGAGCTACTCCTACAATGAGCAGTTCTTC. Its protein product is CASSKSGSYSYNEQFF.

This sequence joins TRBV3-1 (or the pseudogene TRBV3-2) and TRBJ1-5; D remains ambiguous. Trimming removed 0 bases at V and 7 bases at J, with 10 bases between. Per germline, CDR1 LGHDT and CDR2 YNNKEL (reference sequence). This CDR3 contains 14 residues. DNA for the CDR3: TGTGCCAGCAGCCAAGAGGGAGGGCGCCAGCCCCAGCATTTT. It codes for CASSQEGGRQPQHF.

This chain connects TRBV7-9 to TRBJ2-3; D may be TRBD2 (5 bases). With 6 bases removed from V and 1 base from J, the gap between germline ends came to 17 bases. Germline values: CDR1 SEHNR, CDR2 FQNEAQ (reference sequence). The CDR3 contains 16 residues. CDR3 residues: CASSSPRVARTDTQYF. The CDR3 bases are TGTGCCAGCAGTTCCCCTAGAGTAGCGCGCACAGATACGCAGTATTTT.

The chain couples TRBV5-1 to TRBJ2-5; 12 bases agree with TRBD2. V was pared by 3 bases and J by 4 bases, with 16 bases of the junction left unmatched. Germline-derived CDR1 and CDR2 are SGHRS and YFSETQ. CDR3 length: 19 amino acids. As DNA, the CDR3 is TGCGCCAGCAGCTCCCGCGTGGGGCTAGCGGGAGGGCCCGGAGAGACCCAGTACTTC. Its protein is CASSSRVGLAGGPGETQYF.

This clone was observed a few times. The chain has TRBV4-1 and TRBJ2-2; the match to TRBD2 covers 10 bases. The junction had 12 bases not matched to a gene; V was cut back by 2 bases and J by 3 bases. The CDR3 loop spans 19 amino acids. The germline CDR1 and CDR2 sequences are MGHRA and YSYEKL. CDR3 nucleotides: TGCGCCAGCAGCCAACCTCCAATTTCTAGCGGGAGAGACACCGGGGAGCTGTTTTTT. Translated, it gives CASSQPPISSGRDTGELFF.

This chain joins TRBV30 and TRBJ2-7; TRBD2 matches at 8 bases. CDR1 and CDR2 from the germline V gene are GTSNPN and SVGIG (reference sequence). The trim removed 4 bases at V and 2 bases at J, leaving 13 bases unmatched. The CDR3 covers 16 residues. In DNA, the CDR3 is TGTGCCTGGAAAAGGATAGCGGGAAGGGTCCCCTACGAGCAGTACTTC. Translation: CAWKRIAGRVPYEQYF.

This chain uses TRBV5-1 with TRBJ2-3; 7 bases map to TRBD2. In germline, CDR1 is SGHRS, CDR2 YFSETQ. The CDR3 covers 13 residues. After removal of 4 bases from V and 11 bases from J, the junction contained 10 bases not matched to a gene. CDR3 protein: CASSLESGTGQYF. The CDR3, as DNA: TGCGCCAGCAGCCTGGAGAGCGGGACTGGGCAGTATTTT.

This chain connects TRBV11-2 to TRBJ2-1; 14 positions agree with TRBD2. V was pared by 4 bases and J by 4 bases, with 6 bases of the junction left unmatched. Germline assignment: CDR1 SGHAT and CDR2 FQNNGV. This CDR3 is 17 amino acids long. The CDR3 DNA follows: TGTGCCAGCAGCTCCGGGACTAGCGGGGGTGGGTACAATGAGCAGTTCTTC. Protein product: CASSSGTSGGGYNEQFF.

This clone was observed a single time. The chain is built from TRBV2 and TRBJ1-1, with D unclear. Germline V gene data show CDR1 as SNHLY and CDR2 as FYNNEI. This CDR3 is 15 amino acids long. V was clipped by 5 bases and J by 1 base, with 14 bases between them. This CDR3 reads CASSQFFTENTEAFF. CDR3 coding DNA: TGTGCCAGCAGTCAATTCTTTACAGAGAACACTGAAGCTTTCTTT.

The genes are TRBV12-3 or TRBV12-4 and TRBJ1-5, with D perhaps TRBD1 (5 bases). Trimming left V 7 bases short and J 1 base short, with 8 bases between. The CDR3 contains 13 residues. The CDR3 loop reads CASNGGSNQPQHF. The DNA for the CDR3 is TGTGCCAGCAATGGGGGGAGCAATCAGCCCCAGCATTTT.

The V and J genes are TRBV15 and TRBJ2-1, with TRBD2 matching 8 bases. The germline CDR1 and CDR2 sequences are LNHNV and YYDKDF (reference sequence). Unmatched junction bases numbered 8, after V lost 5 bases and J lost 8 bases. The CDR3 runs 14 residues. DNA of the CDR3: TGTGCCACCAGCCCGGAAGAAGCGGGGGATGAGCAGTTCTTC. This translates into CATSPEEAGDEQFF. The complete variable domain, with remaining parts taken from reference TRBV15 and TRBJ2-1, reads DAMVIQNPRYQVTQFGKPVTLSCSQTLNHNVMYWYQQKSSQAPKLLFHYYDKDFNNEADTPDNFQSRRPNTSFCFLDIRSPGLGDTAMYLCATSPEEAGDEQFFGPGTRLTVL.

The chain combines TRBV2 with TRBJ2-7; TRBD1 is a possible D gene (6 bases). CDR1 is SNHLY and CDR2 is FYNNEI in the germline V gene. This CDR3 region has 14 residues. Trimming took off 1 base at V and 3 bases at J, with 10 bases between the two ends. In DNA, the CDR3 is TGTGCCAGCAGTGAAGACAGGGTATACTACGAGCAGTACTTC. Protein product: CASSEDRVYYEQYF.

The chain links TRBV2 to TRBJ2-2, with TRBD1 matching over 7 bases. CDR1 and CDR2 (germline): SNHLY, FYNNEI. The CDR3 length is 14 residues. V was clipped by 8 bases and J by 7 bases; unmatched bases: 10. CDR3 DNA sequence: TGTGCCAGCGGAATCCCAGGGGGTGGCGGGGAGCTGTTTTTT. Encoded protein: CASGIPGGGGELFF. Supplemented by reference TRBV2 and TRBJ2-2, the full variable domain reads EPEVTQTPSHQVTQMGQEVILRCVPISNHLYFYWYRQILGQKVEFLVSFYNNEISEKSEIFDDQFSVERPDGSNFTLKIRSTKLEDSAMYFCASGIPGGGGELFFGEGSRLTVL.